The T cell receptor beta chain under discussion was sequenced for a study of T cell clonotyping in hematopoietic cell transplantation. Measured with immunoSEQ multiplex PCR; TCRdb has only the in-frame clones, and not every one. The table records 20,000 to 25,000 clones, 90% of them present only once. From germline, CDR1 is LNHDA and CDR2 SQIVND (reference sequence). Trimming left V 11 bases short and J 4 bases short, with 17 bases between. The CDR3 totals 13 residues. Noted time point: recipient sample about 28 days before transplant, after cytoreduction. This receptor was obtained from a young man with biphenotypic leukemia. Some clones in this sample may be carry-over from other donors' samples. V gene TRBV19 combines with J gene TRBJ1-1; D gene ambiguous. Source: peripheral blood mononuclear cells, taken before stem cell transplant. This CDR3 reads CAVNVQRGTEAFF. The DNA for the CDR3 is TGTGCCGTAAACGTTCAGCGGGGCACTGAAGCTTTCTTT.